One sample yielded the 19 T cell receptor beta chains listed below, sequenced in a study of control samples from healthy donors and cancer patients. Sequencing used immunoSEQ multiplex PCR; TCRdb keeps in-frame clones, though not all of them. The repertoire has 120,000 or so clones, 80% to 90% of them found once; the top ten carry roughly 40%. Sequenced input: blood. The receptor set was obtained from a man over 45 in good health.

V usage is TRBV27 and J usage is TRBJ1-5; D might be TRBD1 (5 bases). The CDR3 is 14 residues long. Trimming removed 2 bases from V and 7 bases from J, with 12 bases in between. Germline V gene lookup returns CDR1 MNHEY and CDR2 SMNVEV (reference sequence). CDR3 bases: TGTGCCAGCAGTTTACAGGGAGCCGGCCAGCCCCAGCATTTT. Protein product: CASSLQGAGQPQHF.

The gene calls are TRBV19 and TRBJ2-3, with D maybe TRBD2 (6 bases). Germline V gives CDR1 LNHDA, CDR2 SQIVND (reference sequence). V lost 6 bases and J lost 1, with 14 bases in between. This CDR3 is 15 amino acids long. CDR3 protein: CASSPGEMGTDTQYF. The CDR3 DNA follows: TGTGCCAGTAGCCCGGGAGAAATGGGCACAGATACGCAGTATTTT.

The V and J genes are TRBV4-3 and TRBJ1-4; D gene unclear. The CDR3 extends over 15 amino acids. The V and J ends lost 0 bases and 4 bases respectively, with 9 bases between them. The germline V gene encodes CDR1 LGHNA and CDR2 YSLEER. The CDR3 DNA reads as TGCGCCAGCAGCCAAGAGGCAGCCCGTAATGAAAAACTGTTTTTT. Translation: CASSQEAARNEKLFF.

This chain links TRBV6-5 with TRBJ1-2; unclear D gene. Germline V gene data show CDR1 as MNHEY and CDR2 as SVGAGI. The CDR3 spans 14 residues. V lost 1 base, J lost 8 bases, and 14 bases lay in between. The chain's CDR3 is CASSYLAGSWGYTF. Here the CDR3 DNA reads TGTGCCAGCAGTTACTTGGCAGGAAGTTGGGGCTACACCTTC.

V gene TRBV7-9 combines with J gene TRBJ2-5; TRBD2 matches at 8 bases. This CDR3 is built from 15 residues. Per the germline V gene, CDR1 is SEHNR and CDR2 is FQNEAQ (reference sequence). The trim removed 3 bases at V and 1 base at J, leaving 4 bases unmatched. The CDR3 DNA reads TGTGCCAGCAGCTTTACGACTAGCGTCCAAGAGACCCAGTACTTC. It is translated as CASSFTTSVQETQYF.

The chain employs TRBV7-9 and TRBJ1-1, with D unclear. The CDR3 length is 16 residues. V gave up 0 bases and J gave up 3 bases, with 14 bases separating them. Germline V CDR1 and CDR2: SEHNR, FQNEAQ (reference sequence). CDR3 nucleotide sequence: TGTGCCAGCAGCTTAGCCGAGACCGCGAGGGACACTGAAGCTTTCTTT. This gives the protein CASSLAETARDTEAFF.

This clone was picked up a small number of times. The chain uses TRBV7-2 and TRBJ2-2; TRBD2 agrees at 10 bases. CDR3 length: 14 amino acids. With V trimmed by 5 bases and J by 6 bases, 3 bases remained unmatched. From germline, CDR1 is SGHTA and CDR2 FQGNSA. The chain's CDR3 is CASSPAGGSGELFF. The CDR3 nucleotides are TGTGCCAGCAGCCCAGCGGGGGGGTCCGGGGAGCTGTTTTTT.

This clone was picked up one time. The V and J genes are TRBV2 and TRBJ1-5; D may be TRBD1 (6 bases). The CDR3 runs 13 residues. Germline V lookup: CDR1 SNHLY, CDR2 FYNNEI. With 2 bases removed from V and 6 bases from J, the gap between germline ends came to 8 bases. CDR3 sequence reads: CASSEQGSQPQHF. CDR3 coding DNA: TGTGCCAGCAGTGAACAGGGGAGTCAGCCCCAGCATTTT.

Only one count was recorded for this clone. The rearrangement links TRBV10-3 to TRBJ1-2, with D uncertain. Germline CDR1 is ENHRY and CDR2 is SYGVKD. With 2 bases removed from V and 5 bases from J, the gap between germline ends came to 9 bases. The CDR3 extends over 13 amino acids. The CDR3 protein is CAISEKEIYGYTF. CDR3 DNA sequence: TGTGCCATCAGTGAGAAGGAGATTTATGGCTACACCTTC.

This clone was picked up a small number of times. The gene calls are TRBV2 and TRBJ2-3; 9 bases are shared with TRBD1. The germline CDR1 and CDR2 sequences are SNHLY and FYNNEI. The CDR3 totals 14 residues. The trim removed 6 bases at V and 4 bases at J, leaving 5 bases unmatched. CDR3 residues: CASSRDREPDTQYF. The CDR3 bases are TGTGCCAGCAGCCGGGACAGGGAACCAGATACGCAGTATTTT.

This sequence joins TRBV21-1 and TRBJ1-3. TRBV21-1 represents a pseudogene. This CDR3 comprises 14 residues. CDR3 DNA: TGTGCCAGCCCGCCGGGTTACTCTGGAAACACCATATATTTT. Amino acids: CASPPGYSGNTIYF.

V is TRBV10-3 and J is TRBJ2-1, with D possibly matching TRBD2 (6 bases). Deletions cut 3 bases from V and 9 bases from J, with 18 bases between. The CDR3 contains 15 residues. CDR1 ENHRY and CDR2 SYGVKD come from the germline V gene. This CDR3 is CAISDPLTRNSEQFF. Written as DNA, the CDR3 is TGTGCCATCAGTGACCCCTTGACTAGGAACAGTGAGCAGTTCTTC.

The chain uses TRBV18 and TRBJ2-7; 8 bases are shared with TRBD2. Germline-derived CDR1 and CDR2 are KGHSH and LQKENI. The V segment lost 2 bases and the J segment 3 bases; nucleotides outside the gene matches: 15. The CDR3 totals 18 residues. The CDR3 sequence: CASSPFQPSGGNNYEQYF. CDR3 in DNA: TGTGCCAGCTCACCATTCCAACCCTCGGGGGGGAATAACTACGAGCAGTACTTC.

The DNA of the CDR3 is TGTGCCAGCTCTATCCCGGACGGCACCTACGAGCAGTACTTC. Translation: CASSIPDGTYEQYF. This rearrangement joins TRBV18 to TRBJ2-7; no reliable D call. The CDR3 runs to 14 residues. Looked up from germline, CDR1 is KGHSH and CDR2 is LQKENI. Trimming left V 6 bases short and J 2 bases short, with 14 bases between.

The rearrangement uses TRBV7-2 and TRBJ2-4; D is unclear. Germline CDR1 SGHTA, CDR2 FQGNSA. V dropped 1 base and J dropped 6 bases, with 10 bases sitting between them. This CDR3 is built from 14 residues. This CDR3 reads CASSLGDHSNIQYF. CDR3 nucleotides: TGTGCCAGCAGCTTAGGGGATCACTCAAACATTCAGTACTTC.

The chain recombines TRBV5-1 with TRBJ2-1, with D tentatively TRBD1 or TRBD2 (5 bases each). The CDR3 consists of 15 residues. Trimming removed 0 bases at V and 1 base at J, with 8 bases between. Looked up from germline, CDR1 is SGHRS and CDR2 is YFSETQ. This CDR3 reads CASSLEGTSYNEQFF. CDR3 in DNA: TGCGCCAGCAGCTTGGAGGGGACGTCCTACAATGAGCAGTTCTTC.

The genes are TRBV29-1 and TRBJ1-1; D gene uncertain. CDR3 size: 13 residues. Trimming took off 4 bases at V and 1 base at J, with 10 bases between the two ends. Germline lookup yields CDR1 SQVTM and CDR2 ANQGSEA. The CDR3 region has the DNA TGCAGCGTTGGAGTGGCCGGGAACACTGAAGCTTTCTTT. Translating it yields CSVGVAGNTEAFF.

The genes are TRBV29-1 and TRBJ1-2; perhaps TRBD1 as D (5 bases). The V and J ends lost 6 bases and 14 bases respectively, with 25 bases between them. The CDR3 has 13 residues. The germline CDR1 and CDR2 sequences are SQVTM and ANQGSEA. CDR3 sequence (DNA): TGCAGCGTCGTCGGCCCGGGACGATCGACGACGACCTTC. It encodes CSVVGPGRSTTTF.

The chain joins TRBV6-1 to TRBJ2-7, with D uncertain. The CDR3 covers 12 residues. CDR1 MNHNS and CDR2 SASEGT come from the germline V gene. Trimming removed 2 bases at V and 4 bases at J, with 6 bases between. The CDR3 here is CASSEPGYEQYF. CDR3 bases: TGTGCCAGCAGTGAACCTGGGTACGAGCAGTACTTC.